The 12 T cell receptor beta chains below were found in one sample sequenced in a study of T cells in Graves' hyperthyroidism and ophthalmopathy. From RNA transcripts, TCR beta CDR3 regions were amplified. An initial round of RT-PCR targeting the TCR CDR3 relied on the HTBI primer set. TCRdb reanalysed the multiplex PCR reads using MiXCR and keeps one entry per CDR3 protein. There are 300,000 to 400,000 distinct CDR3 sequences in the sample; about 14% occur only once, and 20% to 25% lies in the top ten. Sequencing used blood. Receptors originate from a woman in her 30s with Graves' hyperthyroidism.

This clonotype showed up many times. The CDR3 region has the DNA TGCAGTGCCAAGGACAGGGTCAATCAGCCCCAGCATTTT. Translation gives CSAKDRVNQPQHF. V and J are TRBV20-1 and TRBJ1-5; TRBD1 matches 8 bases. J gave up 3 bases and V 6 bases, and 4 bases lay outside the gene matches. Germline lookup yields CDR1 DFQATT and CDR2 SNEGSKA (reference sequence). The CDR3 has 13 residues.

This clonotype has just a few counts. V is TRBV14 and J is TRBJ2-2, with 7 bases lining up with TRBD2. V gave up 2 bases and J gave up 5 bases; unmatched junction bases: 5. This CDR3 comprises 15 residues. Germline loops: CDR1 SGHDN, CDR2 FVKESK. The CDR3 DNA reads TGTGCCAGCAGCCAACTGGCTAGCGGTACCGGGGAGCTGTTTTTT. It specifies CASSQLASGTGELFF.

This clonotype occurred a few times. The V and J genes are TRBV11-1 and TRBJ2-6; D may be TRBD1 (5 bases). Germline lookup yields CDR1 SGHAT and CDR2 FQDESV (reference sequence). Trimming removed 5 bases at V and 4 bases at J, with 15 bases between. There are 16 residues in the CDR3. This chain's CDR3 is CASSPSVGAGANVLTF. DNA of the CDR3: TGTGCCAGCAGCCCTTCTGTAGGGGCGGGGGCCAACGTCCTGACTTTC.

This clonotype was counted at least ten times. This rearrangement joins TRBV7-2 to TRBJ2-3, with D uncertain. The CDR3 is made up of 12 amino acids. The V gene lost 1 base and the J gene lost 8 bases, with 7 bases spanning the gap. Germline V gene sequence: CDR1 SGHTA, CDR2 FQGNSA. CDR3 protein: CASSLGSTTQYF. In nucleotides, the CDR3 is TGTGCCAGCAGCTTAGGTAGTACTACGCAGTATTTT.

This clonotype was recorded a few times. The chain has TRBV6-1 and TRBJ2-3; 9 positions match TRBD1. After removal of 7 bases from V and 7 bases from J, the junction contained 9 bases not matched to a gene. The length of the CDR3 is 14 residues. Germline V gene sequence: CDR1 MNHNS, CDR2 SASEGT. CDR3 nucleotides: TGTGCCAGCACCGGGGGACAGGGAGGGAATACGCAGTATTTT. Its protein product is CASTGGQGGNTQYF.

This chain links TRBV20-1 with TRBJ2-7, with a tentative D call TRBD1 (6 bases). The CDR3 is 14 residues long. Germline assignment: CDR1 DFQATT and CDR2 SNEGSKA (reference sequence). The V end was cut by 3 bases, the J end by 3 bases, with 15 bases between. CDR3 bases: TGCAGTGCTAGGTTGTCAGGGGAGAACTACGAGCAGTACTTC. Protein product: CSARLSGENYEQYF.

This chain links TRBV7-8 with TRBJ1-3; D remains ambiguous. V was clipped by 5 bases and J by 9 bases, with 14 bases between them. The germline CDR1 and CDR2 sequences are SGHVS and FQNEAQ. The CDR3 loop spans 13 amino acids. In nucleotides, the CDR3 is TGTGCCAGCAGCCCCTCGTCGCGGGGCACCATATATTTT. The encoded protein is CASSPSSRGTIYF.

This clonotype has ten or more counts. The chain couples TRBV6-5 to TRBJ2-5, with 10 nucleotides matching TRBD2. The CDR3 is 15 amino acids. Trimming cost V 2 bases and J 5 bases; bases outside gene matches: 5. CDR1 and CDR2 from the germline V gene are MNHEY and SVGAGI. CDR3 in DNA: TGTGCCAGCAGTTACCCTAGCGGGAGTGGGGAGACCCAGTACTTC. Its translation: CASSYPSGSGETQYF.

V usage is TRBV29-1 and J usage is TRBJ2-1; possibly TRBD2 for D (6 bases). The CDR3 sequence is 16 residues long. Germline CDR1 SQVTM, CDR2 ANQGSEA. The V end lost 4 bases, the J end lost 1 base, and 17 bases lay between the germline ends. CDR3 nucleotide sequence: TGCAGCGTTGTTTCCCCGGGAGAAGGATCCTACAATGAGCAGTTCTTC. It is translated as CSVVSPGEGSYNEQFF.

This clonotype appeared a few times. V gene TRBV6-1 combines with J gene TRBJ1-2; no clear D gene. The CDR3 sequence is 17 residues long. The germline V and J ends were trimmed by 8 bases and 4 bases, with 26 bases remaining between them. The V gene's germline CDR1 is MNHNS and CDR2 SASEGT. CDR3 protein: CASPGPAGSLMVYGYTF. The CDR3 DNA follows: TGTGCCAGCCCCGGTCCGGCCGGGTCTCTTATGGTCTATGGCTACACCTTC.

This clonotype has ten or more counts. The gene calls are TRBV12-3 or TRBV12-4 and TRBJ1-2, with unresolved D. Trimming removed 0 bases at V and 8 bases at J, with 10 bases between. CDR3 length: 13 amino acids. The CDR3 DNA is TGTGCCAGCAGTTTAGCGCATCTCGTCGGCTACACCTTC. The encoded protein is CASSLAHLVGYTF.

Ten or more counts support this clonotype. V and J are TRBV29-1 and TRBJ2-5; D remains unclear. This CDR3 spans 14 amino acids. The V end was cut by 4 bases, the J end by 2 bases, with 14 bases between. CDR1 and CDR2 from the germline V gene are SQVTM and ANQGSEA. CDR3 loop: CSVVGPNHQETQYF. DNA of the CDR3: TGCAGCGTTGTTGGGCCTAACCATCAAGAGACCCAGTACTTC.